This TCR beta chain was captured in a study of blood T cell repertoires in COVID-19. Whole-study context: There were acute and convalescent COVID-19 samples, and they came from the United States, Italy and Spain.

Original methodology: The assay estimated nucleated cells by amplifying reference gene primers. The assay was immunoSEQ multiplex PCR, and TCRdb's table has in-frame clones only and misses some. The DNA gave D and trimming, while V, J and clone size come from that table. The sample consists of about 240,000 clones, roughly 90% of them appearing once. From germline, CDR1 is SGHAT and CDR2 FQNNGV. The junction had 7 bases not matched to a gene; V was cut back by 6 bases and J by 9 bases. The CDR3 has 13 amino acids. The V and J genes are TRBV11-2 and TRBJ2-1, with 8 bases that match TRBD1. This clonotype was obtained from a man aged 60 to 69 who had recovered from COVID-19. The sequenced sample was peripheral blood. As DNA, the CDR3 is TGTGCCAGCAGAAACAGGGGGTGGAGTGAGCAGTTCTTC. Protein: CASRNRGWSEQFF.